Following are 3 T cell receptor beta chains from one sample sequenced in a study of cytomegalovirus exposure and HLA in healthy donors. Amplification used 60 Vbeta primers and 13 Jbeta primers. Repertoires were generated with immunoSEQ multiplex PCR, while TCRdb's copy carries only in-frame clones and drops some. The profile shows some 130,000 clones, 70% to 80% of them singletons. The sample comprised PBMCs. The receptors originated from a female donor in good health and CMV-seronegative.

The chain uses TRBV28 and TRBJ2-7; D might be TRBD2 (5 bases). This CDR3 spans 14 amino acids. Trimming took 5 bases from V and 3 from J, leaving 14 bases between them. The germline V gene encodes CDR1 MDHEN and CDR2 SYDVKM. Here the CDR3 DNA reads TGTGCCAGCAGTCATAGGACTGGCCGCTACGAGCAGTACTTC. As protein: CASSHRTGRYEQYF. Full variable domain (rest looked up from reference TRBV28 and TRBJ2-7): DVKVTQSSRYLVKRTGEKVFLECVQDMDHENMFWYRQDPGLGLRLIYFSYDVKMKEKGDIPEGYSVSREKKERFSLILESASTNQTSMYLCASSHRTGRYEQYFGPGTRLTVT.

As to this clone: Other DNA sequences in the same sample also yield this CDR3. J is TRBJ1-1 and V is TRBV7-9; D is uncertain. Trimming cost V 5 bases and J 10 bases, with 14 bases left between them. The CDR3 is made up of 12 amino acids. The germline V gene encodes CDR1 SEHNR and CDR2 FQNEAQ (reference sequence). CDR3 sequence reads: CASSRSQVGAFF. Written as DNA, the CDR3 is TGTGCCAGCAGCCGAAGTCAGGTCGGAGCTTTCTTT.

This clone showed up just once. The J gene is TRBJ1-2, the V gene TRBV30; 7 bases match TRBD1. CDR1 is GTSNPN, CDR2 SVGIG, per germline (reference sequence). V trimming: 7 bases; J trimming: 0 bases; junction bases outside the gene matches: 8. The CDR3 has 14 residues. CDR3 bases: TGTGCCTACTCCCGACAGGGCCCTAACTATGGCTACACCTTC. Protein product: CAYSRQGPNYGYTF.